The 5 T cell receptor beta chains below were found in one sample sequenced in a study of shared clonotypes between healthy human individuals. Some clones are missing from TCRdb's copy, which holds only in-frame ones; the method was immunoSEQ multiplex PCR. The top ten clones hold about 0.32% of a sample with some 380,000 clones, roughly 96% of them seen once. The sequenced material came from memory CD8+ T cells sorted from blood. Described subset: CD45RO+ cells pooled with CCR7-negative TemRA cells. Receptor source: a man between 25 and 39 years old in good health.

J is TRBJ2-3 and V is TRBV5-1, with 7 bases matching TRBD2. The trim removed 0 bases at V and 4 bases at J, leaving 2 bases unmatched. The length of the CDR3 is 14 residues. The germline V gene encodes CDR1 SGHRS and CDR2 YFSETQ. Here the CDR3 reads CASSLEGRADTQYF. The CDR3 DNA follows: TGCGCCAGCAGCTTGGAGGGGAGGGCAGATACGCAGTATTTT. The full variable domain, rest sourced from reference TRBV5-1 and TRBJ2-3, is KAGVTQTPRYLIKTRGQQVTLSCSPISGHRSVSWYQQTPGQGLQFLFEYFSETQRNKGNFPGRFSGRQFSNSRSEMNVSTLELGDSALYLCASSLEGRADTQYFGPGTRLTVL.

The rearrangement links TRBV5-1 to TRBJ2-4, with D tentatively TRBD2 (6 bases). Germline V gives CDR1 SGHRS, CDR2 YFSETQ. The CDR3 has 17 amino acids. V was pared by 5 bases and J by 2 bases, with 20 bases between. The CDR3 protein is CASRLGPLREPKNIQYF. The CDR3 coding sequence is TGCGCCAGCAGGCTGGGCCCCCTCCGGGAGCCCAAAAACATTCAGTACTTC.

This clone was counted a single time. The chain couples TRBV6-5 to TRBJ1-1; D is possibly TRBD1 (5 bases). The CDR3 sequence is 14 residues long. Trimming took off 6 bases at V and 7 bases at J, with 18 bases between the two ends. The germline V gene has CDR1 MNHEY and CDR2 SVGAGI. The chain's CDR3 is CASSYTMDTIEAFF. CDR3 nucleotides: TGTGCCAGCAGCTACACGATGGACACCATTGAAGCTTTCTTT.

V gene TRBV6-5 combines with J gene TRBJ2-1; 12 bases fit TRBD2. The CDR3 has 15 amino acids. Losses at the gene ends were 0 bases for V and 9 bases for J; bases not matched to a gene: 3. Germline V gives CDR1 MNHEY, CDR2 SVGAGI. In DNA, the CDR3 is TGTGCCAGCAGTTACTCCCTAGCGGGGGGGGCTGAGCAGTTCTTC. Encoded protein: CASSYSLAGGAEQFF.

CDR3 region: CASSLSRLGEQYF. CDR3 nucleotides: TGTGCCAGCAGCTTATCACGGCTGGGGGAGCAGTACTTC. This chain links TRBV11-2 with TRBJ2-7; D gene unclear. Trimming took 2 bases from V and 7 from J, leaving 12 bases between them. CDR3 length equals 13 residues. Germline CDR1 SGHAT, CDR2 FQNNGV.